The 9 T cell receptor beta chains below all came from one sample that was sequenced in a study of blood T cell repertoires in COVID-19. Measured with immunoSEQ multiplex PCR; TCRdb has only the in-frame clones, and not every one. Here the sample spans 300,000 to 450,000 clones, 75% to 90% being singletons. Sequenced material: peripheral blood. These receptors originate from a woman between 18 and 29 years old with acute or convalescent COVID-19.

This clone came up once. DNA for the CDR3: TGTGCCAGCAGTCAGGGGGGATACGCTGAAGCTTTCTTT. This encodes CASSQGGYAEAFF. The chain joins TRBV28 to TRBJ1-1; the match to TRBD1 covers 7 bases. The length of the CDR3 is 13 residues. V was clipped by 5 bases and J by 6 bases; unmatched bases: 6. The germline CDR1 and CDR2 sequences are MDHEN and SYDVKM.

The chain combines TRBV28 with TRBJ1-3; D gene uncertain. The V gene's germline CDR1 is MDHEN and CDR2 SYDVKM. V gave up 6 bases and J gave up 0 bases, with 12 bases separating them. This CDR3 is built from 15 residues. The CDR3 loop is CASRYTPGSGNTIYF. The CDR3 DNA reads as TGTGCCAGCAGATATACCCCAGGCTCTGGAAACACCATATATTTT. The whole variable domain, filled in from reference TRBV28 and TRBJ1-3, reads DVKVTQSSRYLVKRTGEKVFLECVQDMDHENMFWYRQDPGLGLRLIYFSYDVKMKEKGDIPEGYSVSREKKERFSLILESASTNQTSMYLCASRYTPGSGNTIYFGEGSWLTVV.

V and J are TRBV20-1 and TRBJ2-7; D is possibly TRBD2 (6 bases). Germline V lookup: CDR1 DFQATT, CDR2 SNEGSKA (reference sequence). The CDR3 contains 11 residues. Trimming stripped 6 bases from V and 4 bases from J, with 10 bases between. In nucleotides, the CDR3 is TGCAGTGCCGGCGGAGGGTACGAGCAGTACTTC. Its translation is CSAGGGYEQYF.

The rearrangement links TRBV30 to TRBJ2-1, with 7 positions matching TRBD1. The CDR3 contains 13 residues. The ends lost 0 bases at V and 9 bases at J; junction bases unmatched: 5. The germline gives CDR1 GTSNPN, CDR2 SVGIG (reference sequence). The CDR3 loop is CAWSVRQGTEQFF. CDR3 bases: TGTGCCTGGAGTGTACGACAGGGCACTGAGCAGTTCTTC.

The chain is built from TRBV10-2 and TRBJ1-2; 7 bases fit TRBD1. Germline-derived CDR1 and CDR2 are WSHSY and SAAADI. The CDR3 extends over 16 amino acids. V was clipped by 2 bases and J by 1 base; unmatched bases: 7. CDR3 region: CASSESRQGSNYGYTF. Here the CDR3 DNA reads TGCGCCAGCAGTGAGAGTAGACAGGGTAGTAACTATGGCTACACCTTC.

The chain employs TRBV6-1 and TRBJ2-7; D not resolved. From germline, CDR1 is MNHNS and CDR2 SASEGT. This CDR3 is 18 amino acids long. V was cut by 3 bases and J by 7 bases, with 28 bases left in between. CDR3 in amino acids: CASSEPNPRHSLPGEQYF. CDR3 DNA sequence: TGTGCCAGCAGTGAGCCTAATCCGCGACACAGTCTCCCTGGGGAGCAGTACTTC.

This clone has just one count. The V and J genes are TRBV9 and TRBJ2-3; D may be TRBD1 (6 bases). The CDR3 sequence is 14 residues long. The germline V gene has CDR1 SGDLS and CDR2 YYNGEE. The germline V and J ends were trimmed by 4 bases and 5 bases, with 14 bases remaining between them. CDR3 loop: CASSLLQGGDTQYF. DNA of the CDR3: TGTGCCAGCAGCCTATTGCAAGGGGGAGATACGCAGTATTTT.

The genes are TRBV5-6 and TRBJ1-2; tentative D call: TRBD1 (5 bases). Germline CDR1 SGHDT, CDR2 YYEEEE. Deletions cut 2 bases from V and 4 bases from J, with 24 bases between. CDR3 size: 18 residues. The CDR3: CASSLPPAWQGVPYGYTF. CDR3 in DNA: TGTGCCAGCAGCTTACCCCCCGCGTGGCAGGGCGTTCCCTATGGCTACACCTTC.

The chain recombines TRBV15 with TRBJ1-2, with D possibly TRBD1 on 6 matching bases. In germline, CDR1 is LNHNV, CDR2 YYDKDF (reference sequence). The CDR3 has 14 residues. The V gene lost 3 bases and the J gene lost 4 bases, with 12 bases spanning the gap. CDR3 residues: CATSSKGRGYGYTF. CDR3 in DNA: TGTGCCACCAGCAGTAAGGGCAGGGGCTATGGCTACACCTTC.